This T cell receptor beta chain was retrieved from a study of T cell clusters in autoimmune cytopenias. Each sample's input was about 250 ng genomic DNA, roughly 38,000 genome equivalents. One tube held mixed TRB-A and TRB-B primer pools for touch-down PCR. TCRdb reanalyzed the multiplex PCR reads and collapses them to one entry per CDR3 protein, without DNA. The table for this sample gives around 7,200 distinct CDR3 sequences. This sample was shared with a second study, whose subject was T cell repertoires in aging, cancer and after chemotherapy.

The sequence came from a human donor in good health. Sequencing was carried out using peripheral blood.

The CDR3 region is CASSLGTGFYEQYF. This sequence joins TRBV5-4 and TRBJ2-7; with no DNA, the TCRdb D assignment of TRBD1 cannot be verified. The CDR3 runs to 14 residues. From germline, CDR1 is SGHNT and CDR2 YYREEE (reference sequence).